This TCR beta chain is drawn from a study of blood T cell repertoires in COVID-19. Study-level background: The origin of the acute and convalescent COVID-19 samples was the United States, Italy and Spain. T cells, B-cell-depleted T cells, or PBMCs supplied cDNA or gDNA.

The CDR3 is made up of 11 amino acids. V lost 8 bases to trimming and J lost 7 bases, with 10 bases between them. From germline, CDR1 is LNHNV and CDR2 YYDKDF (reference sequence). The method was immunoSEQ multiplex PCR; TCRdb's version includes in-frame clones alone and lacks a portion of them. The repertoire holds around 78,000 clones, roughly 87% seen once, with around 0.93% in the top ten. This sequence originates from a woman aged 50 to 60 in a cohort sampled during active COVID-19. The chain joins TRBV15 to TRBJ2-3; maybe TRBD1 (6 bases). What was sequenced was peripheral blood. The CDR3 DNA follows: TGTGCCACCCGCCAGGGGAATACGCAGTATTTT. It yields the protein CATRQGNTQYF.